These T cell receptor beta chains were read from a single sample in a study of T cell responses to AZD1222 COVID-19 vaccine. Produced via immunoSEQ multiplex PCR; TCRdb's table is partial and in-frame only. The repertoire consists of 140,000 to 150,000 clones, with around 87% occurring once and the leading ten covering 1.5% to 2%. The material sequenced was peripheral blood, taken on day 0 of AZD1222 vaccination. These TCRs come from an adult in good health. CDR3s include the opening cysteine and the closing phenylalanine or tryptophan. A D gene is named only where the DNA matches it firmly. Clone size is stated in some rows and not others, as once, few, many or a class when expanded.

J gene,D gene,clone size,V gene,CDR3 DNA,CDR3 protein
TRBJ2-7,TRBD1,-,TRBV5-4,TGTGCCAGCAGTATCTTTGGAACAGGGGTGGACGAGCAGTACTTC,CASSIFGTGVDEQYF
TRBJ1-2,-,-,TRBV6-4,TGTGCCAGCAGTGACCAAAATAGGAGCAATGGCTACACCTTC,CASSDQNRSNGYTF
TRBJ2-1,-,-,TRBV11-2,TGTGCCAGCAGCTTTCTCGTCGGTGGCTACAATGAGCAGTTCTTC,CASSFLVGGYNEQFF
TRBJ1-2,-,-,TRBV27,TGTGCCAGCAGTCCCGCCGTCACTTCACACTATGGCTACACCTTC,CASSPAVTSHYGYTF
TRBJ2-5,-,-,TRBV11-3,TGTGCCAGCAGCGGGCATTCCGGAGAGACCCAGTACTTC,CASSGHSGETQYF
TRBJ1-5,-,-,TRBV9,TGTGCCAGCTCTAAGGCAGGCGGGAATCAGCCCCAGCATTTT,CASSKAGGNQPQHF
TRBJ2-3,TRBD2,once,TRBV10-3,TGTGCCATCAAGCCGACAAGCGGGGGGAACACAGATACGCAGTATTTT,CAIKPTSGGNTDTQYF
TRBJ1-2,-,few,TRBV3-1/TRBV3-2,TGTGCCAGCAGCCAATATCACGTTGGTGGCTACACCTTC,CASSQYHVGGYTF
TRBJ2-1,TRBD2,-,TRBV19,TGTGCCAGTAGTATTGGGACTAGCGGTTACAATGAGCAGTTCTTC,CASSIGTSGYNEQFF
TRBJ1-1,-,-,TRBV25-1,TGTGCCAGCGGGAGGTGGAAGGACACTGAAGCTTTCTTT,CASGRWKDTEAFF
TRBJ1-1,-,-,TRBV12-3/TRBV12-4,TGTGCCAGCATCCAAAACGGTGGGTCTGAAGCTTTCTTT,CASIQNGGSEAFF
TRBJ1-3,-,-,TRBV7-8,TGTGCCAGCAGCTTAGGAGCCGCTCAGACTGGAAACACCATATATTTT,CASSLGAAQTGNTIYF
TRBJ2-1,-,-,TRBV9,TGTGCCAGCAGCGGAACCACCGGACTCGACCGCCCCTACAATGAGCAGTTCTTC,CASSGTTGLDRPYNEQFF
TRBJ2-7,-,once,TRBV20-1,TGCAGAGCAGGACAGTCTGACGAGCAGTACTTC,CRAGQSDEQYF
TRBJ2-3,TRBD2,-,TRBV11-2,TGTGCCAGCAGCCAGGGGACTAGCGGGAGGGATACGCAGTATTTT,CASSQGTSGRDTQYF
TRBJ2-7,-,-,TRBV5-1,TGCGCCAGCACTATGACGACAGGTCCCTACGAGCAGTACTTC,CASTMTTGPYEQYF
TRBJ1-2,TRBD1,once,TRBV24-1,TGTGCCACCAGTGACCGGACAGGGGAGGGCTACACCTTC,CATSDRTGEGYTF
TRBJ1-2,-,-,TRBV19,TGTGCCAGTACCTTTGGGGGAGTCAATGGCTACACCTTC,CASTFGGVNGYTF
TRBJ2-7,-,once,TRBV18,TGTGCCAGCTCACCCGGGACGTGGAGCTCCTACGAGCAGTACTTC,CASSPGTWSSYEQYF
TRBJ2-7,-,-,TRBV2,TGTGCCAGCGGACAATCCTACGAGCAGTACTTC,CASGQSYEQYF
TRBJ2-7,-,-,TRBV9,TGTGCCAGCAGCCCCGGGCCATCGGTCTACGAGCAGTACTTC,CASSPGPSVYEQYF
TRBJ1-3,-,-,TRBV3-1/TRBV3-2,TGTGCCAGCAGCTCCCGGGGGCCCTCTGGAAACACCATATATTTT,CASSSRGPSGNTIYF
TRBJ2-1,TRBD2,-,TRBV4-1,TGCGCCAGCAGCCAACCGACTAGCGGCTTGGGCAATGAGCAGTTCTTC,CASSQPTSGLGNEQFF
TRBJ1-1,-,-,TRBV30,TGTGCCTGGAGGCCTCTTGGGTGGGGCACTGAAGCTTTCTTT,CAWRPLGWGTEAFF
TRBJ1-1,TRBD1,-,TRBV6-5,TGTGCCAGCAGTCTACAGGGGGTCAGCACTGAAGCTTTCTTT,CASSLQGVSTEAFF
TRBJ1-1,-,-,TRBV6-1,TGTGCCAGCAGTGATCCGTACAGGGTAAACACTGAAGCTTTCTTT,CASSDPYRVNTEAFF
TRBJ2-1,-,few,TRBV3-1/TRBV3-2,TGTGCCAGCAGCCCTAGCGTCAATGAGCAGTTCTTC,CASSPSVNEQFF
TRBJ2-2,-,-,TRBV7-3,TGTGCCAGCAGCTTAACTAGCACAGTAGGGGAGCTGTTTTTT,CASSLTSTVGELFF
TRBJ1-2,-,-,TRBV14,TGTGCCAGCAGCCAAGACGGGGGCGTCGGCTATGGCTACACCTTC,CASSQDGGVGYGYTF
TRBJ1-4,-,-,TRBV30,TGTGCCTGGAGTCTCAGGGTCCGGGAAAAACTGTTTTTT,CAWSLRVREKLFF
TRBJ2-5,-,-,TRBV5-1,TGCGCCAGCAGCTTGGACCCTGTCCAAGAGACCCAGTACTTC,CASSLDPVQETQYF
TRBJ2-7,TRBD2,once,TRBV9,TGTGCCAGCAGCGCTTCTAGCGGAACCTCCTACGAGCAGTACTTC,CASSASSGTSYEQYF
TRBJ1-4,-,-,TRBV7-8,TGTGCCAGCAGCTTAGGGGGAACGCCTAATGAAAAACTGTTTTTT,CASSLGGTPNEKLFF
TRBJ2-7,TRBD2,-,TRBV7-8,TGTGCCAGCAGCTTAAGGGCGGGAGGGCAAGTCTACGAGCAGTACTTC,CASSLRAGGQVYEQYF
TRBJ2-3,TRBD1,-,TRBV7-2,TGTGCCAGCAGCCCGAGACAGGGGAGCACAGATACGCAGTATTTT,CASSPRQGSTDTQYF
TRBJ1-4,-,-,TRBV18,TGTGCCAGCTCACCGGCCAGAGGTCATAATGAAAAACTGTTTTTT,CASSPARGHNEKLFF
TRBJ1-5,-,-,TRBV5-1,TGCGCCAGCAGCGCGGTTCCGGGGGCTGGGCAGCCCCAGCATTTT,CASSAVPGAGQPQHF
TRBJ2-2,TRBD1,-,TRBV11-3,TGTGCCAGCAGCTTACGCTTCAGGGGGCGCACCGGGGAGCTGTTTTTT,CASSLRFRGRTGELFF
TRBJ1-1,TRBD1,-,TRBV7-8,TGTGCCAGCAGCTCGCAGGGGGGAGTCACTGAAGCTTTCTTT,CASSSQGGVTEAFF
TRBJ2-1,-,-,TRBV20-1,TGCAGTGCTAGAATACGGGAAAGGAGGTTCTTC,CSARIRERRFF
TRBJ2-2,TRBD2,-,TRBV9,TGTGCCAGCAGCGCGGGACTAGCGGGGGAGAGGGACACCGGGGAGCTGTTTTTT,CASSAGLAGERDTGELFF
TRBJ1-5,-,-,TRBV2,TGTGCCAGCAGTTCCACAGGAGATCAGCCCCAGCATTTT,CASSSTGDQPQHF